These 15 T cell receptor beta chains were all obtained from the same sample, sequenced in a study of blood T cell repertoires in COVID-19. Assay used: immunoSEQ multiplex PCR; TCRdb lists only in-frame clones, some missing. The repertoire includes roughly 100,000 clones, just under 95% of them detected once, and less than 2% sits in the top ten. The sequencing input was peripheral blood. These TCRs come from a woman between 50 and 59 years old with COVID-19, enrolled during active disease.

This clone is a singleton in its sample. The chain links TRBV5-1 to TRBJ2-7, with 7 positions matching TRBD1. After removal of 1 base from V and 2 bases from J, the junction contained 6 bases not matched to a gene. Germline V gives CDR1 SGHRS, CDR2 YFSETQ. The CDR3 has 15 amino acids. The CDR3 sequence is CASSLWPGQPYEQYV. The CDR3 DNA reads as TGCGCCAGCAGCTTGTGGCCGGGACAGCCCTACGAGCAGTACGTC.

This clone was seen a single time. The rearrangement links TRBV5-1 to TRBJ2-5, with D unresolved. This CDR3 has 14 residues. The germline gives CDR1 SGHRS, CDR2 YFSETQ. Trimming stripped 0 bases from V and 5 bases from J, with 11 bases between. CDR3 bases: TGCGCCAGCAGCTTGGCGGGTTATAAGGAGACCCAGTACTTC. Its translation: CASSLAGYKETQYF.

The chain carries TRBV28 and TRBJ1-2; 8 nucleotides align to TRBD1. Germline V gene lookup returns CDR1 MDHEN and CDR2 SYDVKM. V shed 10 bases and J 3 bases; nucleotides not matched to a gene: 7. The CDR3 runs 13 residues. CDR3 region: CATSGGADYGYTF. The CDR3 DNA is TGTGCCACTTCAGGGGGCGCCGACTATGGCTACACCTTC.

The chain combines TRBV28 with TRBJ1-5, with D possibly matching TRBD1 (6 bases). Germline CDR1 and CDR2: MDHEN and SYDVKM. The CDR3 is 14 residues long. V shed 5 bases and J shed 7 bases, with 15 bases lying between them. This CDR3 reads CASSPLRGGQPQHF. The CDR3 DNA reads as TGTGCCAGCAGTCCCCTCAGGGGTGGGCAGCCCCAGCATTTT.

This chain connects TRBV5-1 to TRBJ1-2; maybe TRBD1 (5 bases). Germline CDR1 reads SGHRS; CDR2 reads YFSETQ. The CDR3 contains 12 residues. Trimming took off 0 bases at V and 11 bases at J, with 11 bases between the two ends. This CDR3 reads CASSLAPGTYTF. The CDR3 DNA reads as TGCGCCAGCAGCTTGGCCCCTGGGACTTACACCTTC.

In DNA, the CDR3 is TGTGCCAGCAGATACTCACGACAGGCCCGCGGGGAGCTGTTTTTT. Residues: CASRYSRQARGELFF. The chain carries TRBV28 and TRBJ2-2; maybe TRBD1 (6 bases). This CDR3 has 15 residues. The germline V and J ends were trimmed by 6 bases and 7 bases, with 18 bases remaining between them. Germline assignment: CDR1 MDHEN and CDR2 SYDVKM.

The CDR3 loop reads CASSLDAASGANVLTF. The CDR3 bases are TGCGCCAGCAGCTTGGACGCGGCCTCTGGGGCCAACGTCCTGACTTTC. V gene TRBV5-1 combines with J gene TRBJ2-6, with D uncertain. Trimming pared 0 bases from V and 0 bases from J, leaving 7 bases between. CDR3 length: 16 residues. The germline V gene encodes CDR1 SGHRS and CDR2 YFSETQ.

The chain joins TRBV4-3 to TRBJ1-4, with D perhaps matching TRBD1 (6 bases). V lost 8 bases and J 0 bases, leaving 10 bases between the germline ends. The CDR3 contains 14 residues. The germline V gene encodes CDR1 LGHNA and CDR2 YSLEER. For the CDR3, the DNA is TGCGCCAGCTCGGACAGTGCAACTAATGAAAAACTGTTTTTT. Protein sequence: CASSDSATNEKLFF.

The chain employs TRBV28 and TRBJ1-2, with TRBD1 identical over 7 bases. This CDR3 has 14 amino acids. The junction had 11 bases not matched to a gene; V was cut back by 5 bases and J by 8 bases. Germline-derived CDR1 and CDR2 are MDHEN and SYDVKM. This chain's CDR3 is CASSTGADSLGYTF. DNA for the CDR3: TGTGCCAGCAGTACAGGGGCGGATAGTTTAGGCTACACCTTC.

The J gene is TRBJ1-5, the V gene TRBV28, with D tentatively TRBD1 (6 bases). CDR1 and CDR2 from the germline V gene are MDHEN and SYDVKM. V was shortened by 6 bases and J by 3 bases, with 15 bases between the two germline ends. This CDR3 has 15 residues. As DNA, the CDR3 is TGTGCCAGCAGCACTACAGGGATGTCCAATCAGCCCCAGCATTTT. It translates to CASSTTGMSNQPQHF.

This clone was observed a handful of times. The J gene is TRBJ1-3, the V gene TRBV7-2, with unresolved D. The CDR3 spans 14 residues. Trimming pared 1 base from V and 3 bases from J, leaving 7 bases between. The germline gives CDR1 SGHTA, CDR2 FQGNSA. The CDR3: CASSLGPGGNTIYF. For the CDR3, the DNA is TGTGCCAGCAGCTTAGGTCCAGGTGGAAACACCATATATTTT.

This rearrangement joins TRBV12-5 to TRBJ1-5; 9 bases are shared with TRBD1. The CDR3 is made up of 19 amino acids. With 0 bases clipped from V and 0 bases from J, the junction kept 9 bases outside the gene matches. Per the germline V gene, CDR1 is LGHNT and CDR2 is FRNRAP. The CDR3 spells CASGLVIGGQGHSNQPQHF. The CDR3 nucleotides read TGTGCTAGTGGTTTGGTAATCGGGGGACAGGGTCATAGCAATCAGCCCCAGCATTTT.

The chain is built from TRBV10-3 and TRBJ1-4; D gene unclear. From germline, CDR1 is ENHRY and CDR2 SYGVKD. The V end was cut by 2 bases, the J end by 4 bases, with 8 bases between. This CDR3 has 14 residues. For the CDR3, the DNA is TGTGCCATCAGTGAGACGGGGATTAATGAAAAACTGTTTTTT. Its translation: CAISETGINEKLFF.

In this sample, this clone turned up once. This chain joins TRBV5-8 and TRBJ2-1, with D tentatively TRBD1 (7 bases). Germline-derived CDR1 and CDR2 are SGHTS and YDEGEE. The CDR3 spans 19 residues. V lost 2 bases and J 3 bases, leaving 24 bases between the germline ends. The CDR3 loop reads CASSLFAGGIRQYYNEQFF. CDR3 sequence (DNA): TGTGCCAGCAGCTTATTCGCAGGGGGGATCCGTCAATACTACAATGAGCAGTTCTTC.

The CDR3 protein is CASRDDREGETQYF. As DNA, the CDR3 is TGTGCCAGCAGGGACGACAGGGAAGGGGAGACCCAGTACTTC. This chain links TRBV2 with TRBJ2-5; 7 bases fit TRBD1. The CDR3 is made up of 14 amino acids. J gave up 5 bases and V 6 bases, and 9 bases lay outside the gene matches. Germline CDR1 reads SNHLY; CDR2 reads FYNNEI.